This TCR beta chain came from a study of T cells in Graves' hyperthyroidism and ophthalmopathy. Regarding the study as a whole: A model using 13 V-J features told ophthalmopathy apart from stable hyperthyroidism. Blood samples included most of the expanded thyroid clonotypes exceeding 0.001.

Hyperthyroidism was newly diagnosed in patients aged 18 to 65 (duration under 2 months). Lactation, pregnancy, other autoimmune disease or uncontrolled infection led to exclusion of patients. This clonotype has ten or more counts. Its antigen is currently unknown. This CDR3 region has 16 residues. With V trimmed by 3 bases and J by 0 bases, 8 bases remained unmatched. CDR1 is DFQATT and CDR2 is SNEGSKA in the germline V gene (reference sequence). It was RNA transcripts that yielded the amplified TCR beta CDR3 regions. First-round RT-PCR of the TCR CDR3 relied on the HTBI primer set. From the multiplex PCR reads, TCRdb called clonotypes with MiXCR, one entry per CDR3 protein. The repertoire holds 700,000 or so distinct CDR3 sequences, with 16% as singletons.

J is TRBJ2-4 and V is TRBV20-1; TRBD2 aligns across 7 bases. The receptor was isolated from a man younger than 35 with Graves' hyperthyroidism. Sequencing used blood. In DNA form, the CDR3 reads TGCAGTGCTAGCGGTCTAGCGGAGATAGCCAAAAACATTCAGTACTTC. Amino acids: CSASGLAEIAKNIQYF.